A single sample gave rise to the 2 T cell receptor beta chains below, sequenced in a study of OX40 agonist ivuxolimab in advanced cancers. Clones were read by immunoSEQ multiplex PCR, and TCRdb kept only the in-frame ones, dropping some. The table includes about 95,000 clones, approximately 85% detected once. The specimen was CD4+ or CD8+ T cells sorted from blood, collected in a trial of the OX40 agonist ivuxolimab. The receptors were sampled from an adult with an advanced solid tumor such as melanoma, head and neck, liver or kidney cancer.

This clone is a singleton in its sample. The rearrangement joins TRBV9 to TRBJ2-7; TRBD2 agrees at 13 bases. Germline V gene sequence: CDR1 SGDLS, CDR2 YYNGEE. V was pared by 3 bases and J by 1 base, with 10 bases of the junction left unmatched. The length of the CDR3 is 18 residues. CDR3 protein: CASSGEDPGLAGSYEQYF. In nucleotides, the CDR3 is TGTGCCAGCAGCGGGGAAGACCCGGGACTAGCGGGATCCTACGAGCAGTACTTC.

The chain couples TRBV2 to TRBJ2-1, with a weak D call TRBD1 (5 bases). Germline V gene sequence: CDR1 SNHLY, CDR2 FYNNEI. V shed 4 bases and J shed 3 bases, with 7 bases lying between them. The CDR3 runs to 13 residues. The CDR3 DNA reads TGTGCCAGCAGTGTTCAGGGCTACAATGAGCAGTTCTTC. Amino acid sequence: CASSVQGYNEQFF. Combining the CDR3 with reference TRBV2 and TRBJ2-1 gives the whole variable domain EPEVTQTPSHQVTQMGQEVILRCVPISNHLYFYWYRQILGQKVEFLVSFYNNEISEKSEIFDDQFSVERPDGSNFTLKIRSTKLEDSAMYFCASSVQGYNEQFFGPGTRLTVL.